This TCR beta chain was identified during a study of blood T cell repertoires in COVID-19. Study-level information: There were acute and convalescent COVID-19 samples, and they came from the United States, Italy and Spain. PBMCs, B-cell-depleted T cells, or T cells provided the cDNA or gDNA that made up the material.

In the authors' methods: Reference gene primer amplification yielded estimated nucleated cell counts. Sequenced by immunoSEQ multiplex PCR; TCRdb stores in-frame clones only, minus some. For V, J and clone size, that table is used; D and trimming come from the DNA. The sample carries 200,000 to 250,000 clones, 65% to 90% recorded once. The sample consisted of peripheral blood. The receptor's source is a woman over 75 with active or convalescent COVID-19.

CDR3 residues: CASSQKESESWAEAFF. CDR3 sequence (DNA): TGTGCCAGCAGCCAGAAGGAGTCCGAAAGTTGGGCTGAAGCTTTCTTT. The rearrangement uses TRBV5-4 and TRBJ1-1; no reliable D call. The CDR3 is made up of 16 amino acids. CDR1 is SGHNT, CDR2 YYREEE, per germline (reference sequence). With 4 bases removed from V and 6 bases from J, the gap between germline ends came to 22 bases.